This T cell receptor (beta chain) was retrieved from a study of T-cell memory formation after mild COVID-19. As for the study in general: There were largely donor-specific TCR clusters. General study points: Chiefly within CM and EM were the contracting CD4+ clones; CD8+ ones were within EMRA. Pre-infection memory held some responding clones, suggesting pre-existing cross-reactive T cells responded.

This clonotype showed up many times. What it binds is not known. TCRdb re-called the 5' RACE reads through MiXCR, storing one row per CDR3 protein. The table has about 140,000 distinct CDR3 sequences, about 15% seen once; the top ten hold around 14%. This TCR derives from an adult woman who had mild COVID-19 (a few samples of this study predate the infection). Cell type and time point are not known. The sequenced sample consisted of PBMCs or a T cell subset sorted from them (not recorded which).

CDR3 protein: CASSYELAGGTDTQYF. CDR3 DNA sequence: TGTGCCAGCAGCTATGAACTAGCGGGGGGCACAGATACGCAGTATTTT. This rearrangement joins TRBV12-3 or TRBV12-4 to TRBJ2-3; 11 nucleotides align to TRBD2. The CDR3 is 16 amino acids. Losses at the gene ends were 6 bases for V and 1 base for J; bases not matched to a gene: 6.